The rows below give T cell receptor beta chains drawn from one sample of a study of human T cells and chemical hapten exposure. TCRdb called the RACE reads again in MiXCR, with one record for every CDR3 protein. The data show 80,000 or so distinct CDR3 sequences, around 10% seen once. This specimen consisted of whole blood, obtained in connection with sensitization to the hapten diphenylcyclopropenone (DPC). The origin of the receptors is a woman aged 45-65 years with alopecia areata. Some clones in this sample may be carry-over from other donors' samples. Each CDR3 is given with its conserved first and last residue. D genes are given only for firm matches. Size tells how often a clone was seen (once, few, many) or the class of an expanded clone, and some rows leave it out.

TGTGCCAGCAGGAGGAGTGACAGGGGAAATGAGCAGTTCTTC	CASRRSDRGNEQFF	TRBJ2-1	TRBD1	NA	TRBV12-3/TRBV12-4	14
TGTGCCAGCTCCCAGGGGTCGGGATCCTACAATGAGCAGTTCTTC	CASSQGSGSYNEQFF	TRBJ2-1	NA	many	TRBV2	15
TGTGCCAGCAGCTCCACCGGGACGGGAGACATCTATGGCTACACCTTC	CASSSTGTGDIYGYTF	TRBJ1-2	NA	NA	TRBV7-8	16
TGTGCCACCAGCAGAGATCCTGCAGGGGGCGAGCAGTACTTC	CATSRDPAGGEQYF	TRBJ2-7	TRBD1	NA	TRBV15	14
TGCGCCAGCAGCCCCGGGACAGTTTATGAAAAACTGTTTTTT	CASSPGTVYEKLFF	TRBJ1-4	TRBD1	few	TRBV5-1	14
TGTGCCATCAGGGAGGTTGGCGAGCAGTACTTC	CAIREVGEQYF	TRBJ2-7	NA	few	TRBV10-3	11
TGTGCCAGCAGCGTAGCGATGGGGACTAGCGAGTCCTACAATGAGCAGTTCTTC	CASSVAMGTSESYNEQFF	TRBJ2-1	TRBD2	NA	TRBV9	18
TGCAGCGTTGAACGCCGGACTAGCGGGTCCTACAATGAGCAGTTCTTC	CSVERRTSGSYNEQFF	TRBJ2-1	TRBD2	NA	TRBV29-1	16
TGTGCCAGCAGCTTAGAGGGACAGACCTACAATGAGCAGTTCTTC	CASSLEGQTYNEQFF	TRBJ2-1	TRBD1	few	TRBV11-2	15
TGTGCCTGGAGCCTTGAGCGTAGGGATGGCTACACCTTC	CAWSLERRDGYTF	TRBJ1-2	NA	many	TRBV30	13
TGTGCCAGCAGCCCCACGACGGGTATGAACACTGAAGCTTTCTTT	CASSPTTGMNTEAFF	TRBJ1-1	NA	few	TRBV7-9	15
TGTGCCAGCAGTTTACGTCCTGAAGCTTTCTTT	CASSLRPEAFF	TRBJ1-1	NA	few	TRBV28	11
TGCAGTGCCCGTCTAAGCACAGATACGCAGTATTTT	CSARLSTDTQYF	TRBJ2-3	NA	NA	TRBV20-1	12
TGTGCCAGCAGTCCCGGGAATCTTCCCTATCAGCCCCAGCATTTT	CASSPGNLPYQPQHF	TRBJ1-5	NA	many	TRBV12-3/TRBV12-4	15
TGCAGTGCTAGAGATAGCGGGGGCAAGAATACGCAGTATTTT	CSARDSGGKNTQYF	TRBJ2-3	TRBD2	NA	TRBV20-1	14
TGTGCCAGCAGCCCGGACAGCTACAACACTGAAGCTTTCTTT	CASSPDSYNTEAFF	TRBJ1-1	NA	many	TRBV7-3	14
TGTGCCAGCTCACCCTCCCGCGGGGGGAGATCCTACGAGCAGTACTTC	CASSPSRGGRSYEQYF	TRBJ2-7	TRBD2	NA	TRBV18	16